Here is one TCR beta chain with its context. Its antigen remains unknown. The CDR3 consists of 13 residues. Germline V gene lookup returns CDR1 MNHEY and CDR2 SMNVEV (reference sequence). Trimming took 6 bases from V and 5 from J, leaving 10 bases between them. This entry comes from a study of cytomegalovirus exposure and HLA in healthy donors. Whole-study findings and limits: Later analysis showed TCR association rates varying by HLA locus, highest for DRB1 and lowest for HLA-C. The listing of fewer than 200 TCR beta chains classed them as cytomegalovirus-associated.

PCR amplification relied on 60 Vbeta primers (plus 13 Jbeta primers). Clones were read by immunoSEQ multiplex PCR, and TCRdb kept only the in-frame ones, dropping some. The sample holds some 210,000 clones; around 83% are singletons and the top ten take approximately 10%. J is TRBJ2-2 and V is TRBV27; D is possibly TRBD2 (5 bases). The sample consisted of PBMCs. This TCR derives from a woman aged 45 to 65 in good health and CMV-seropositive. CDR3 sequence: CASRRPGTGELFF. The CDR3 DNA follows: TGTGCCAGCAGACGCCCGGGGACCGGGGAGCTGTTTTTT.